One and the same sample provided the 31 T cell receptor beta chains below, sequenced in a study of response to subunit inactivated influenza vaccine. MiXCR, applied by TCRdb to the RT-PCR reads, yields one record per CDR3 protein. The table records hundreds of thousands of distinct CDR3 sequences, more than 10% of them present only once. Sequences were derived from non-naive T cells sorted from PBMCs, sampled 14 days before vaccination. The origin of the receptors is a man between 45 and 60 years old who received an inactivated influenza vaccine.

The gene calls are TRBV14 and TRBJ2-3; D unresolved. V was trimmed by 1 base and J by 5 bases, leaving 4 bases between them. CDR3 length: 12 amino acids. CDR1 is SGHDN, CDR2 FVKESK, per germline. CDR3 nucleotides: TGTGCCAGCAGCCAAGTGGTAGATACGCAGTATTTT. Translated: CASSQVVDTQYF.

The J gene is TRBJ1-4, the V gene TRBV18; tentative D call: TRBD1 (6 bases). Germline values: CDR1 KGHSH, CDR2 LQKENI. This CDR3 is built from 12 residues. V was trimmed by 5 bases and J by 8 bases, leaving 9 bases between them. This CDR3 is CASSRTDEKLFF. The CDR3 DNA is TGTGCCAGCTCAAGGACAGACGAAAAACTGTTTTTT.

This clonotype has just a few counts. The V gene is TRBV27, the J gene TRBJ1-1; no reliable D call. V dropped 6 bases and J dropped 11 bases, with 16 bases sitting between them. CDR3 length: 12 amino acids. The germline gives CDR1 MNHEY, CDR2 SMNVEV (reference sequence). The CDR3 nucleotides are TGTGCCAGCAGATTGGACGGACTGACCGCTTTCTTT. Translated, it gives CASRLDGLTAFF.

This clonotype turned up a few times. This rearrangement joins TRBV6-5 to TRBJ2-7, with a possible D match to TRBD1 (6 bases). Trimming pared 10 bases from V and 2 bases from J, leaving 12 bases between. The CDR3 covers 12 residues. CDR1 and CDR2 from the germline V gene are MNHEY and SVGAGI. The chain's CDR3 is CATHRAPYEQYF. The CDR3 DNA is TGTGCCACTCACAGGGCCCCCTACGAGCAGTACTTC.

This clonotype was picked up many times. V gene TRBV9 combines with J gene TRBJ1-6; D ambiguous. Germline loops: CDR1 SGDLS, CDR2 YYNGEE. The CDR3 runs 12 residues. The V end lost 4 bases, the J end lost 14 bases, and 13 bases lay between the germline ends. The CDR3 coding sequence is TGTGCCAGCAGCCCAGGTGGGCGCACCCTCCACTTT. Its protein is CASSPGGRTLHF.

This clonotype was seen repeatedly, ten times or more. V gene TRBV6-1 combines with J gene TRBJ2-1, with unresolved D. Per the germline V gene, CDR1 is MNHNS and CDR2 is SASEGT. This CDR3 region has 13 residues. Trimming cost V 6 bases and J 2 bases, with 8 bases left between them. CDR3 sequence: CASREITYNEQFF. CDR3 DNA sequence: TGTGCCAGCAGAGAGATCACCTACAATGAGCAGTTCTTC.

The gene calls are TRBV4-1 and TRBJ2-5; TRBD1 matches 8 bases. The CDR3 length is 15 residues. Per germline, CDR1 MGHRA and CDR2 YSYEKL. V lost 1 base and J lost 2; bases outside the gene matches: 3. CDR3 in amino acids: CASSQVTGGQETQYF. Written as DNA, the CDR3 is TGCGCCAGCAGCCAAGTTACAGGGGGACAAGAGACCCAGTACTTC.

This clonotype was observed a handful of times. This rearrangement joins TRBV10-3 to TRBJ1-1; no firm D call. The ends were cut back, 2 bases at V and 1 base at J, with 5 bases in the middle. Germline V gene sequence: CDR1 ENHRY, CDR2 SYGVKD. The CDR3 is 13 amino acids. CDR3 loop: CAISETGNTEAFF. DNA for the CDR3: TGTGCCATCAGTGAGACGGGGAACACTGAAGCTTTCTTT.

This clonotype turned up a few times. The chain joins TRBV6-1 to TRBJ2-7; 9 bases line up with TRBD1. This CDR3 spans 14 amino acids. Looked up from germline, CDR1 is MNHNS and CDR2 is SASEGT. V gave up 6 bases and J gave up 4 bases; unmatched junction bases: 7. The CDR3 DNA sequence: TGTGCCAGCAGAGACGGACAGGGGTCATACGAGCAGTACTTC. This gives the protein CASRDGQGSYEQYF.

The chain recombines TRBV6-1 with TRBJ1-1; no clear D. V was clipped by 6 bases and J by 0 bases, with 14 bases between them. Germline V lookup: CDR1 MNHNS, CDR2 SASEGT. The CDR3 is 15 residues long. The CDR3 DNA is TGTGCCAGCAGAAGGCAACACTCCTTGAACACTGAAGCTTTCTTT. As protein: CASRRQHSLNTEAFF.

This clonotype was observed many times. V and J are TRBV6-2 or TRBV6-3 and TRBJ2-7, with TRBD2 matching over 8 bases. The CDR3 length is 14 residues. Trimming at V came to 6 bases and at J to 1 base, leaving 5 bases not matched to a gene. CDR1 is MNHEY, CDR2 SVGEGT, per germline. In DNA, the CDR3 is TGTGCCAGCAGAGATAGCGGGACGTCCTACGAGCAGTACTTC. Its translation is CASRDSGTSYEQYF.

This clonotype was seen many times. V gene TRBV29-1 combines with J gene TRBJ2-1; no clear D. In germline, CDR1 is SQVTM, CDR2 ANQGSEA. This CDR3 spans 14 amino acids. The CDR3 loop is CSVGWGLGYNEQFF. CDR3 coding DNA: TGCAGTGTGGGTTGGGGATTAGGCTACAATGAGCAGTTCTTC.

The genes are TRBV29-1 and TRBJ2-3; 9 bases line up with TRBD2. The junction had 15 bases not matched to a gene; V was cut back by 4 bases and J by 7 bases. The germline CDR1 and CDR2 sequences are SQVTM and ANQGSEA. The CDR3 contains 16 residues. CDR3 sequence reads: CSVAPPAGGRGNTQYF. The CDR3 DNA reads as TGCAGCGTTGCCCCACCAGCGGGAGGCCGCGGGAATACGCAGTATTTT.

This clonotype occurred many times. CDR3 nucleotide sequence: TGCGCCAGCAGCCTATACGAGAGACTAGCGGGGGCTGGGGATACGCAGTATTTT. Translation: CASSLYERLAGAGDTQYF. This chain connects TRBV5-1 to TRBJ2-3, with 12 bases identical to TRBD2. This CDR3 comprises 18 residues. V shed 4 bases and J 6 bases; nucleotides not matched to a gene: 15. CDR1 and CDR2 (germline): SGHRS, YFSETQ.

Only a few counts were recorded for this clonotype. As DNA, the CDR3 is TGCAGTGCTAGGACAGGGAGCGGGGCAGGGGCCAACGTCCTGACTTTC. Protein: CSARTGSGAGANVLTF. The chain carries TRBV20-1 and TRBJ2-6, with D perhaps matching TRBD1 or TRBD2 (7 bases each). V was clipped by 3 bases and J by 4 bases, with 16 bases between them. Germline CDR1 and CDR2: DFQATT and SNEGSKA (reference sequence). This CDR3 comprises 16 residues.

J is TRBJ2-5 and V is TRBV6-2 or TRBV6-3; 10 bases agree with TRBD2. This CDR3 has 17 amino acids. V gave up 2 bases and J gave up 5 bases; unmatched junction bases: 11. CDR1 MNHEY and CDR2 SVGEGT come from the germline V gene. Here the CDR3 DNA reads TGTGCCAGCAGTTACGGGTTCCGACTAGCGGGTAGCGAGACCCAGTACTTC. Translated: CASSYGFRLAGSETQYF.

This chain links TRBV4-3 with TRBJ1-4, with a tentative D call TRBD1 (6 bases). V was cut by 1 base and J by 7 bases, with 13 bases left in between. The CDR3 is 15 residues long. Germline V gene lookup returns CDR1 LGHNA and CDR2 YSLEER. This CDR3 reads CASSQVWGAGEKLFF. In nucleotides, the CDR3 is TGCGCCAGCAGCCAAGTTTGGGGGGCGGGTGAAAAACTGTTTTTT.

The chain is built from TRBV6-2 or TRBV6-3 and TRBJ2-1; 10 nucleotides align to TRBD2. Per germline, CDR1 MNHEY and CDR2 SVGEGT. V lost 0 bases to trimming and J lost 5 bases; unmatched junction nucleotides: 4. CDR3 length: 16 residues. The CDR3: CASSYSSGGANNEQFF. CDR3 coding DNA: TGTGCCAGCAGTTACTCAAGCGGGGGGGCCAACAATGAGCAGTTCTTC.

V is TRBV10-3 and J is TRBJ1-1; a weak D match, TRBD1 (5 bases). Trimming pared 3 bases from V and 1 base from J, leaving 9 bases between. Germline V gives CDR1 ENHRY, CDR2 SYGVKD. This CDR3 is 14 amino acids long. This CDR3 reads CAISERGGNTEAFF. CDR3 sequence (DNA): TGTGCCATCAGTGAACGGGGGGGGAACACTGAAGCTTTCTTT.

As concerns this clonotype: A much larger clone lies a single base off, so this may be a read error. V is TRBV20-1 and J is TRBJ2-1; 9 bases are shared with TRBD2. CDR1 is DFQATT, CDR2 SNEGSKA, per germline (reference sequence). The CDR3 totals 15 residues. The CDR3: CCATPVTSGYNEQFF. The CDR3, as DNA: TGCTGTGCTACCCCCGTGACTAGCGGATACAATGAGCAGTTCTTC.

The table lists this clonotype with many counts. The J gene is TRBJ1-1, the V gene TRBV7-2, with D unresolved. There are 14 residues in the CDR3. V lost 2 bases to trimming and J lost 2 bases, with 9 bases between them. Germline loops: CDR1 SGHTA, CDR2 FQGNSA. The CDR3 loop reads CASSLLGYNTEAFF. The CDR3 bases are TGTGCCAGCAGCTTACTGGGCTATAACACTGAAGCTTTCTTT.

As regards this clonotype: The germline gene is not matched at one end of the junction; a read error may be the cause. This chain uses TRBV12-3 or TRBV12-4 with TRBJ2-1; TRBD2 matches at 12 bases. The CDR3 contains 18 residues. The DNA for the CDR3 is TGTGCCATCAGTTTAGGTGGGGCTAGCGGGAGGGCCAGAAATGAGCAGTTCTTC. This sequence encodes CAISLGGASGRARNEQFF.

This clonotype was seen repeatedly, ten times or more. The rearrangement joins TRBV28 to TRBJ2-1; 8 bases are shared with TRBD2. This CDR3 has 15 amino acids. V shed 5 bases and J 7 bases; nucleotides not matched to a gene: 10. The germline V gene has CDR1 MDHEN and CDR2 SYDVKM. CDR3 coding DNA: TGTGCCAGCAGTCGAGCCGGGAGGGCCTTAAATGAGCAGTTCTTC. Protein product: CASSRAGRALNEQFF. Variable domain in full (rest from reference TRBV28 and TRBJ2-1): DVKVTQSSRYLVKRTGEKVFLECVQDMDHENMFWYRQDPGLGLRLIYFSYDVKMKEKGDIPEGYSVSREKKERFSLILESASTNQTSMYLCASSRAGRALNEQFFGPGTRLTVL.

The rearrangement joins TRBV28 to TRBJ1-1; possible D gene TRBD1, 6 bases. This CDR3 is built from 15 residues. Germline lookup yields CDR1 MDHEN and CDR2 SYDVKM. V was clipped by 6 bases and J by 4 bases, with 18 bases between them. Here the CDR3 reads CASSPRGGRVTEAFF. CDR3 DNA: TGTGCCAGCAGCCCCCGAGGGGGTAGGGTCACTGAAGCTTTCTTT.

The chain joins TRBV27 to TRBJ1-2; D is possibly TRBD1 (5 bases). The V gene lost 3 bases and the J gene lost 0 bases, with 11 bases spanning the gap. The CDR3 spans 15 residues. Looked up from germline, CDR1 is MNHEY and CDR2 is SMNVEV (reference sequence). The CDR3 is CASSLGTDSNYGYTF. CDR3 DNA sequence: TGTGCCAGCAGTTTGGGGACGGATTCTAACTATGGCTACACCTTC.

This clonotype was picked up a small number of times. This chain uses TRBV4-2 with TRBJ2-7; maybe TRBD2 (5 bases). The CDR3 loop spans 14 amino acids. V was shortened by 1 base and J by 4 bases, with 11 bases between the two germline ends. CDR1 is LGHNA, CDR2 YNFKEQ, per germline. CDR3 sequence reads: CASSQGVRGYEQYF. In DNA form, the CDR3 reads TGTGCCAGCAGCCAAGGGGTTCGGGGATACGAGCAGTACTTC.

This clonotype was found a few times. The chain employs TRBV20-1 and TRBJ2-2; perhaps D is TRBD1 or TRBD2 (7 bases each). This CDR3 is 13 amino acids long. V was cut by 1 base and J by 7 bases, with 10 bases left in between. Germline loops: CDR1 DFQATT, CDR2 SNEGSKA (reference sequence). For the CDR3, the DNA is TGCAGTGCTAGAGTCAGGGGGGGCGGGGAGCTGTTTTTT. This sequence encodes CSARVRGGGELFF.

The chain couples TRBV7-8 to TRBJ2-7; 8 nucleotides line up with TRBD2. The junction had 9 bases not matched to a gene; V was cut back by 5 bases and J by 6 bases. CDR1 is SGHVS and CDR2 is FQNEAQ in the germline V gene. There are 14 residues in the CDR3. The CDR3 DNA sequence: TGTGCCAGCAGCCAGACTAGCGCGGGCGGCGAGCAGTACTTC. This translates into CASSQTSAGGEQYF.

The rearrangement uses TRBV12-3 or TRBV12-4 and TRBJ2-4, with 10 bases that match TRBD2. The CDR3 has 15 residues. Unmatched junction bases numbered 6, after V lost 6 bases and J lost 4 bases. The DNA for the CDR3 is TGTGCCAGCAGATTGACTAGCGGGCAAAAAAACATTCAGTACTTC. This sequence encodes CASRLTSGQKNIQYF.

In this sample, this clonotype turned up many times. The chain links TRBV20-1 to TRBJ2-2; D perhaps matches TRBD2 (6 bases). This CDR3 spans 16 amino acids. The germline V and J ends were trimmed by 4 bases and 4 bases, with 19 bases remaining between them. Germline V gene lookup returns CDR1 DFQATT and CDR2 SNEGSKA (reference sequence). Written as DNA, the CDR3 is TGCAGTGCTAAGGTTGGGCTAGCGAGTGTCACCGGGGAGCTGTTTTTT. This sequence encodes CSAKVGLASVTGELFF.

Ten or more counts support this clonotype. The chain is built from TRBV7-9 and TRBJ2-1; the match to TRBD1 covers 9 bases. V lost 4 bases and J lost 5; bases outside the gene matches: 0. Germline V gives CDR1 SEHNR, CDR2 FQNEAQ (reference sequence). CDR3 length: 13 residues. CDR3: CASSWTGDNEQFF. CDR3 nucleotides: TGTGCCAGCAGCTGGACAGGGGACAATGAGCAGTTCTTC.